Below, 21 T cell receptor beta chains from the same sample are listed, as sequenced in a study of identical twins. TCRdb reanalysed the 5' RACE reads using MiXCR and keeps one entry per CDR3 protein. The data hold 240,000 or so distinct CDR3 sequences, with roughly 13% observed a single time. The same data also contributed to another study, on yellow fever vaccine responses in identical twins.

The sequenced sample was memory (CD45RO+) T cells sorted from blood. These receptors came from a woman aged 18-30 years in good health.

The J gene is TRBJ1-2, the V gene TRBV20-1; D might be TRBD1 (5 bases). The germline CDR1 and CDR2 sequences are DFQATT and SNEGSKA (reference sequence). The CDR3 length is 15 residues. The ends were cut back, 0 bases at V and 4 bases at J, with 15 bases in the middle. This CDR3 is CSARDGTPGGYGYTF. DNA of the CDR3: TGCAGTGCTAGAGATGGGACTCCCGGGGGCTATGGCTACACCTTC.

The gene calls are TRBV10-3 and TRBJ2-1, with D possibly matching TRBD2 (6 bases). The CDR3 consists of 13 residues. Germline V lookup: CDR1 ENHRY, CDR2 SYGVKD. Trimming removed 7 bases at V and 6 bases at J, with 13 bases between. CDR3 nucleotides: TGTGCCATCACTAAGGACTACGCCAATGAGCAGTTCTTC. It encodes CAITKDYANEQFF.

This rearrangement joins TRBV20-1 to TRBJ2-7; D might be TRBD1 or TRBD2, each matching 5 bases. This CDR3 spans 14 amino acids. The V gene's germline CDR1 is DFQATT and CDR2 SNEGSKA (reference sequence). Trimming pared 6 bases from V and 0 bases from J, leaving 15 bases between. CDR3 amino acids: CSAAAGSSSYEQYF. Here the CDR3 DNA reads TGCAGTGCCGCGGCAGGGAGCAGCTCCTACGAGCAGTACTTC.

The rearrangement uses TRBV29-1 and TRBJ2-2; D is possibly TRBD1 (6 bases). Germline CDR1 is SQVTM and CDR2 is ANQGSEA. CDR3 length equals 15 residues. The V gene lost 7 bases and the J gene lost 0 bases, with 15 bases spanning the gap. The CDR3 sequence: CSGLTGPTNTGELFF. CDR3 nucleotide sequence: TGCAGCGGACTGACAGGACCCACGAACACCGGGGAGCTGTTTTTT.

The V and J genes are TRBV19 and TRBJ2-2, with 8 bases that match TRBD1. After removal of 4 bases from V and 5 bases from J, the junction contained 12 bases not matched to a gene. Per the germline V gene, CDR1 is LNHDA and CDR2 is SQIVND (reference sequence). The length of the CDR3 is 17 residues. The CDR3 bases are TGTGCCAGTAGTAAGAAACCCCAGGGGGCGCAGACCGGGGAGCTGTTTTTT. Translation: CASSKKPQGAQTGELFF.

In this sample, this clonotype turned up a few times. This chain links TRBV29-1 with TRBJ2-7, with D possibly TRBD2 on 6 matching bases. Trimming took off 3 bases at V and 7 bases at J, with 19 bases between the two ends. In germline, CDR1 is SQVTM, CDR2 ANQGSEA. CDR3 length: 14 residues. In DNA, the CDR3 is TGCAGCGTTGAGACGCCTAGCGCCCGAAAAGAGCAGTACTTC. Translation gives CSVETPSARKEQYF.

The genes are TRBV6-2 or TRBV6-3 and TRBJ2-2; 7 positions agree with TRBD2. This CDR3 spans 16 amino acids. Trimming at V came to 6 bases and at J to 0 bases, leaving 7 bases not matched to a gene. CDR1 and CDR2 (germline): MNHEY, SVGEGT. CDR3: CASRIIAGTNTGELFF. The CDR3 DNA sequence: TGTGCCAGCAGGATAATAGCGGGTACGAACACCGGGGAGCTGTTTTTT.

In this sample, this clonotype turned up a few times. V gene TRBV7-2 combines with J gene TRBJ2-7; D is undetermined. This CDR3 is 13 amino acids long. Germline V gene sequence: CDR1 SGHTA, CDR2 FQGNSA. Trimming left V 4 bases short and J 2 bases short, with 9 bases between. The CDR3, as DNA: TGTGCCAGCAGCTCTACAAGTACCTACGAGCAGTACTTC. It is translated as CASSSTSTYEQYF.

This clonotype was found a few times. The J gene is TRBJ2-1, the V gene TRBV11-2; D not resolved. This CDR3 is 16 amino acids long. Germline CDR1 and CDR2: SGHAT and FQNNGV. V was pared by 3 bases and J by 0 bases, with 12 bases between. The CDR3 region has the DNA TGTGCCAGCAGCTTGGTTAGAACCTACTCCTACAATGAGCAGTTCTTC. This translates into CASSLVRTYSYNEQFF.

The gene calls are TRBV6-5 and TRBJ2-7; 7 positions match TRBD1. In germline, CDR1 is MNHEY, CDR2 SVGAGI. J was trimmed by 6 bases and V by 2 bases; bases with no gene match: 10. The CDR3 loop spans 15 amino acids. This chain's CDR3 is CASSYRPTGLVEQYF. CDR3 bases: TGTGCCAGCAGTTACCGCCCGACAGGGCTGGTCGAGCAGTACTTC.

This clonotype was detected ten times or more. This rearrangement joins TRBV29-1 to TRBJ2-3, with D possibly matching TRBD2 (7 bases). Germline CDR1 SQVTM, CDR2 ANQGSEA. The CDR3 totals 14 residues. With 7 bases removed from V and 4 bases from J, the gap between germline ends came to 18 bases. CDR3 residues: CSAEGGGPPDTQYF. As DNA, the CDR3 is TGCAGCGCGGAGGGGGGGGGCCCCCCAGATACGCAGTATTTT.

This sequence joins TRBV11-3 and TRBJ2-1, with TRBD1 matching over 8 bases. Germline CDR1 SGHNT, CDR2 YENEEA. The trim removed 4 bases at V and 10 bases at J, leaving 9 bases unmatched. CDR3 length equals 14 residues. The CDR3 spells CASSSGQAMGEQFF. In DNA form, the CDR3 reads TGTGCCAGCAGCTCGGGACAGGCTATGGGGGAGCAGTTCTTC.

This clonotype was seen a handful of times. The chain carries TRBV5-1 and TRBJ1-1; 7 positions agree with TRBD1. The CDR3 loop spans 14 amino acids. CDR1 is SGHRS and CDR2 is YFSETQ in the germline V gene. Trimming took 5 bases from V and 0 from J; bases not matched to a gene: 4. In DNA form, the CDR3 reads TGCGCCAGCAGTCGGGACAGCATGAACACTGAAGCTTTCTTT. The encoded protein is CASSRDSMNTEAFF. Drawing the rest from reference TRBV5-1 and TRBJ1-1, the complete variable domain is KAGVTQTPRYLIKTRGQQVTLSCSPISGHRSVSWYQQTPGQGLQFLFEYFSETQRNKGNFPGRFSGRQFSNSRSEMNVSTLELGDSALYLCASSRDSMNTEAFFGQGTRLTVV.

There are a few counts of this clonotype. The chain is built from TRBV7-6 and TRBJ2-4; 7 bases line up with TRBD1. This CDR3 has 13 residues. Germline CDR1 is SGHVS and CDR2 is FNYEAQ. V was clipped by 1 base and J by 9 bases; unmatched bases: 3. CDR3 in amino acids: CASSLERGRIQYF. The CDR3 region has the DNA TGTGCCAGCAGCTTAGAGAGGGGGCGCATTCAGTACTTC. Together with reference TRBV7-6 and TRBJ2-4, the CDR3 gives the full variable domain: GAGVSQSPRYKVTKRGQDVALRCDPISGHVSLYWYRQALGQGPEFLTYFNYEAQQDKSGLPNDRFSAERPEGSISTLTIQRTEQRDSAMYRCASSLERGRIQYFGAGTRLSVL.

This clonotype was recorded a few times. CDR3: CASSQSGTGYEQYF. The CDR3, as DNA: TGTGCCAGCAGCCAATCCGGGACGGGCTACGAGCAGTACTTC. The chain has TRBV7-9 and TRBJ2-7, with D possibly being TRBD1 or TRBD2 (5 bases each). The CDR3 extends over 14 amino acids. Per germline, CDR1 SEHNR and CDR2 FQNEAQ (reference sequence). Trimming left V 5 bases short and J 3 bases short, with 14 bases between.

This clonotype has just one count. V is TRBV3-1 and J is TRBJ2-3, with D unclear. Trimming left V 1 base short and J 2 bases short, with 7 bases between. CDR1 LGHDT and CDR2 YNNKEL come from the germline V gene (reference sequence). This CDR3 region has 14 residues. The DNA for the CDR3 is TGTGCCAGCAGCCAAGGGTGGGCCACAGATACGCAGTATTTT. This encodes CASSQGWATDTQYF.

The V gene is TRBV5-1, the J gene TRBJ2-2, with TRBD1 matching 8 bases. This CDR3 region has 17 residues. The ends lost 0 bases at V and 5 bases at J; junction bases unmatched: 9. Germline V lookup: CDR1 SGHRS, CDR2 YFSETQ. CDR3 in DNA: TGCGCCAGCAGCTTGGAGGGCCGTCAGGGGGCAACCGGGGAGCTGTTTTTT. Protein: CASSLEGRQGATGELFF.

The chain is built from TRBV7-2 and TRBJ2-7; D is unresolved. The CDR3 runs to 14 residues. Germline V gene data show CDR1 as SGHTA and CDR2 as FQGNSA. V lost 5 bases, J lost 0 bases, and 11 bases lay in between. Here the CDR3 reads CASSLGPSSYEQYF. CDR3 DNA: TGTGCCAGCAGCCTAGGGCCTAGCTCCTACGAGCAGTACTTC.

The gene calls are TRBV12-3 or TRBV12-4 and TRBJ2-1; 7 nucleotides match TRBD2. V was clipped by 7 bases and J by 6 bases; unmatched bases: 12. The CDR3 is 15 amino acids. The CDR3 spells CASTLGGSWGNEQFF. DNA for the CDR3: TGTGCCAGCACCCTTGGCGGGAGCTGGGGCAATGAGCAGTTCTTC.

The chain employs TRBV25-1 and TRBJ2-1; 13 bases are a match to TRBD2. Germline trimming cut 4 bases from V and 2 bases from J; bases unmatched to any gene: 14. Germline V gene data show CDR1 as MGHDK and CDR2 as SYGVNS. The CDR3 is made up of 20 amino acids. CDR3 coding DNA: TGTGCCAGCAGTGCAACCGGGACTAGCGGGATTCGGACGACCTACAATGAGCAGTTCTTC. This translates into CASSATGTSGIRTTYNEQFF.

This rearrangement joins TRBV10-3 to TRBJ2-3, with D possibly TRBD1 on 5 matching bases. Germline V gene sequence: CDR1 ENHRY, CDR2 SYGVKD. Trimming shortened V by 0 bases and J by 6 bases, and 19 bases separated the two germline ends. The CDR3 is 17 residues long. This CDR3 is CAISESLGRGAHDTQYF. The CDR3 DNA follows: TGTGCCATCAGTGAGTCGTTAGGTCGTGGGGCACACGATACGCAGTATTTT.